The 20 T cell receptor beta chains below come from one sample, sequenced in a study of tumor-infiltrating lymphocytes in localized non-small cell lung cancer. Measured with immunoSEQ multiplex PCR; TCRdb has only the in-frame clones, and not every one. Of around 25,000 clones in the sample, approximately 59% were seen once. Sequenced material: lung tumor tissue. The receptors derive from a human donor with non-small cell lung cancer.

This chain connects TRBV2 to TRBJ2-5; unclear D gene. Trimming removed 5 bases from V and 5 bases from J, with 12 bases in between. Germline CDR1 reads SNHLY; CDR2 reads FYNNEI. The length of the CDR3 is 13 residues. CDR3 sequence (DNA): TGTGCCAGCAGTCTCCCTAGGTGGGAGACCCAGTACTTC. Residues: CASSLPRWETQYF.

V usage is TRBV6-5 and J usage is TRBJ2-5, with D uncertain. CDR3 size: 15 residues. CDR1 is MNHEY, CDR2 SVGAGI, per germline. With 7 bases removed from V and 0 bases from J, the gap between germline ends came to 15 bases. The CDR3 protein is CASTPFLENQETQYF. CDR3 sequence (DNA): TGTGCCAGCACCCCTTTTCTGGAAAACCAAGAGACCCAGTACTTC.

This clone was found a few times. The chain is built from TRBV4-2 and TRBJ2-1; the D gene is possibly TRBD2 (5 bases). This CDR3 region has 16 residues. From germline, CDR1 is LGHNA and CDR2 YNFKEQ. V dropped 0 bases and J dropped 2 bases, with 11 bases sitting between them. The CDR3 DNA reads TGTGCCAGCAGCCAAGATCCGGGAACGACCTACAATGAGCAGTTCTTC. Its translation is CASSQDPGTTYNEQFF.

V gene TRBV5-1 combines with J gene TRBJ2-1; TRBD1 matches at 7 bases. The CDR3 has 15 residues. CDR1 and CDR2 from the germline V gene are SGHRS and YFSETQ. With V trimmed by 3 bases and J by 4 bases, 7 bases remained unmatched. The CDR3 is CASSSGQSLYNEQFF. CDR3 bases: TGCGCCAGCAGCTCGGGACAGTCACTTTACAATGAGCAGTTCTTC. Full variable domain (rest looked up from reference TRBV5-1 and TRBJ2-1): KAGVTQTPRYLIKTRGQQVTLSCSPISGHRSVSWYQQTPGQGLQFLFEYFSETQRNKGNFPGRFSGRQFSNSRSEMNVSTLELGDSALYLCASSSGQSLYNEQFFGPGTRLTVL.

In this sample, this clone is medium-sized. The chain uses TRBV2 and TRBJ2-3; maybe TRBD1 (6 bases). Trimming took off 8 bases at V and 2 bases at J, with 14 bases between the two ends. Germline V gene lookup returns CDR1 SNHLY and CDR2 FYNNEI. This CDR3 has 14 amino acids. The CDR3 loop reads CASGGFAITDTQYF. The CDR3 coding sequence is TGTGCCAGCGGGGGCTTTGCGATCACAGATACGCAGTATTTT.

V gene TRBV27 combines with J gene TRBJ2-5; 8 bases are a match to TRBD1. V lost 5 bases, J lost 5 bases, and 13 bases stayed unmatched. There are 16 residues in the CDR3. The germline V gene encodes CDR1 MNHEY and CDR2 SMNVEV (reference sequence). CDR3 DNA sequence: TGTGCCAGCAGTCACAACAGGGGGTCTTTGGGGGAGACCCAGTACTTC. Amino acids: CASSHNRGSLGETQYF.

This clone was seen more than once but under ten times. The rearrangement uses TRBV18 and TRBJ2-1; D is unresolved. This CDR3 is built from 15 residues. Germline-derived CDR1 and CDR2 are KGHSH and LQKENI. The V gene lost 2 bases and the J gene lost 9 bases, with 17 bases spanning the gap. In DNA form, the CDR3 reads TGTGCCAGCTCACCAGGTGGTACTTTTCGGGCTGAGCAGTTCTTC. As protein: CASSPGGTFRAEQFF.

The chain recombines TRBV11-2 with TRBJ2-7; TRBD1 might be the D (6 bases). This CDR3 spans 12 amino acids. The germline CDR1 and CDR2 sequences are SGHAT and FQNNGV. V gave up 5 bases and J gave up 4 bases, with 9 bases separating them. As DNA, the CDR3 is TGTGCCAGCAGCCAGGGGCGGTACGAGCAGTACTTC. Residues: CASSQGRYEQYF. The full variable domain, rest sourced from reference TRBV11-2 and TRBJ2-7, is EAGVAQSPRYKIIEKRQSVAFWCNPISGHATLYWYQQILGQGPKLLIQFQNNGVVDDSQLPKDRFSAERLKGVDSTLKIQPAKLEDSAVYLCASSQGRYEQYFGPGTRLTVT.

CDR3 coding DNA: TGCGCCAGCAGCTTGTTAGTTGGGGATGAGCAGTTCTTC. It encodes CASSLLVGDEQFF. This chain uses TRBV5-1 with TRBJ2-1; no clear D. Germline V gene sequence: CDR1 SGHRS, CDR2 YFSETQ. CDR3 length: 13 residues. The V end was cut by 1 base, the J end by 8 bases, with 10 bases between.

The gene calls are TRBV9 and TRBJ2-7, with D hard to call. V was cut by 4 bases and J by 3 bases, with 11 bases left in between. The CDR3 covers 13 residues. The germline CDR1 and CDR2 sequences are SGDLS and YYNGEE. DNA of the CDR3: TGTGCCAGCAGCCTGACACCCTACTACGAGCAGTACTTC. Its protein product is CASSLTPYYEQYF.

The V gene is TRBV9, the J gene TRBJ2-1; 7 bases line up with TRBD2. Losses at the gene ends were 4 bases for V and 9 bases for J; bases not matched to a gene: 16. CDR1 and CDR2 (germline): SGDLS, YYNGEE. The length of the CDR3 is 16 residues. The CDR3 DNA follows: TGTGCCAGCAGCCCCCCAGGGAGGGCCTTAGAAGGTGAGCAGTTCTTC. Its translation is CASSPPGRALEGEQFF.

The gene calls are TRBV18 and TRBJ2-5; D assignment may be TRBD1 or TRBD2 (5 bases each). Germline V lookup: CDR1 KGHSH, CDR2 LQKENI. CDR3 length: 15 residues. The V gene lost 6 bases and the J gene lost 3 bases, with 17 bases spanning the gap. DNA of the CDR3: TGTGCCAGCTCTCAGAACGGGGCTAAGGAAGAGACCCAGTACTTC. The encoded protein is CASSQNGAKEETQYF. Combining the CDR3 with reference TRBV18 and TRBJ2-5 gives the whole variable domain NAGVMQNPRHLVRRRGQEARLRCSPMKGHSHVYWYRQLPEEGLKFMVYLQKENIIDESGMPKERFSAEFPKEGPSILRIQQVVRGDSAAYFCASSQNGAKEETQYFGPGTRLLVL.

The rearrangement links TRBV2 to TRBJ2-1; possible D gene TRBD1, 5 bases. Germline-derived CDR1 and CDR2 are SNHLY and FYNNEI. This CDR3 comprises 16 residues. V gave up 2 bases and J gave up 3 bases, with 14 bases separating them. The CDR3 loop reads CASSEIGAAGYNEQFF. CDR3 DNA: TGTGCCAGCAGTGAAATAGGGGCAGCTGGCTACAATGAGCAGTTCTTC.

This clone was counted a single time. This rearrangement joins TRBV2 to TRBJ1-1, with D possibly being TRBD1 (5 bases). V gave up 7 bases and J gave up 10 bases, with 16 bases separating them. Per the germline V gene, CDR1 is SNHLY and CDR2 is FYNNEI. The CDR3 length is 12 residues. Here the CDR3 DNA reads TGTGCCAGCATGACGGGGGGGGGACGAGCTTTCTTT. Translation: CASMTGGGRAFF.

This clone was picked up one time. V gene TRBV10-3 combines with J gene TRBJ2-7; possibly TRBD1 for D (6 bases). There are 14 residues in the CDR3. Per the germline V gene, CDR1 is ENHRY and CDR2 is SYGVKD. V lost 0 bases to trimming and J lost 1 base, with 7 bases between them. CDR3 region: CAISESDRSYEQYF. The DNA for the CDR3 is TGTGCCATCAGTGAGTCGGACAGATCCTACGAGCAGTACTTC.

By sample fraction, this clone is medium-sized. The chain links TRBV5-6 to TRBJ2-5, with 7 nucleotides matching TRBD2. This CDR3 spans 15 amino acids. The germline V gene has CDR1 SGHDT and CDR2 YYEEEE. Trimming took 5 bases from V and 5 from J; bases not matched to a gene: 12. The CDR3 region has the DNA TGTGCCAGCAGTCCCCGACTAGCCGCCCCCGAGACCCAGTACTTC. Amino acids: CASSPRLAAPETQYF.

V is TRBV28 and J is TRBJ1-5, with unresolved D. Trimming removed 7 bases from V and 0 bases from J, with 10 bases in between. The CDR3 length is 14 residues. Germline loops: CDR1 MDHEN, CDR2 SYDVKM. CDR3 amino acids: CASTQKYSNQPQHF. CDR3 nucleotide sequence: TGTGCCAGCACCCAAAAATATAGCAATCAGCCCCAGCATTTT.

The chain uses TRBV6-1 and TRBJ1-3, with a tentative D call TRBD1 (5 bases). Germline values: CDR1 MNHNS, CDR2 SASEGT. The CDR3 runs to 14 residues. With 7 bases removed from V and 4 bases from J, the gap between germline ends came to 14 bases. The CDR3 DNA is TGTGCCAGCAAGTGGGGCGGAGAGGGAAACACCATATATTTT. Encoded protein: CASKWGGEGNTIYF.

This clone was seen only a few times. The chain employs TRBV11-2 and TRBJ2-7; D may be TRBD2 (5 bases). V gave up 1 base and J gave up 3 bases, with 7 bases separating them. CDR3 length equals 13 residues. CDR1 SGHAT and CDR2 FQNNGV come from the germline V gene. The CDR3 sequence: CASSLGRYYEQYF. The CDR3 DNA follows: TGTGCCAGCAGCTTAGGGAGGTACTACGAGCAGTACTTC.

CDR3 nucleotide sequence: TGTGCCTGGAGCACCCGATTGGGTCCATACTCCTACGAGCAGTACTTC. It translates to CAWSTRLGPYSYEQYF. The rearrangement joins TRBV30 to TRBJ2-7; no clear D. Germline CDR1 GTSNPN, CDR2 SVGIG (reference sequence). The CDR3 totals 16 residues. With 3 bases removed from V and 0 bases from J, the gap between germline ends came to 18 bases. Complete variable domain (other parts from reference TRBV30 and TRBJ2-7): SQTIHQWPATLVQPVGSPLSLECTVEGTSNPNLYWYRQAAGRGLQLLFYSVGIGQISSEVPQNLSASRPQDRQFILSSKKLLLSDSGFYLCAWSTRLGPYSYEQYFGPGTRLTVT.